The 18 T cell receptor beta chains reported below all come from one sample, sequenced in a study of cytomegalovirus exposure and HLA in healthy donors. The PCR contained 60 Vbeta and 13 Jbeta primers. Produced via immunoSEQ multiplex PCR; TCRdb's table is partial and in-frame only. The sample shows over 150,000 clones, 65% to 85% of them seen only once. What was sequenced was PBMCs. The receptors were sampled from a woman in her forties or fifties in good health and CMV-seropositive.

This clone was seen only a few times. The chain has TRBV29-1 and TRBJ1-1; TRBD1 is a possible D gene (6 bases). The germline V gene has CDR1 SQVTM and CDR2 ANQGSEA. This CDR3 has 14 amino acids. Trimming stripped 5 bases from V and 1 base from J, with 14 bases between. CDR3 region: CSVNPGHQNTEAFF. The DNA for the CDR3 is TGCAGCGTTAACCCGGGACATCAGAACACTGAAGCTTTCTTT.

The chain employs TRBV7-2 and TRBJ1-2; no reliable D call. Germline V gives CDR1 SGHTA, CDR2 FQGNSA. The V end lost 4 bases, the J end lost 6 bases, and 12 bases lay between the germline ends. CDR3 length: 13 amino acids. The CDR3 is CASSSPNSNGYTF. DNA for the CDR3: TGTGCCAGCAGCTCCCCGAACTCGAATGGCTACACCTTC.

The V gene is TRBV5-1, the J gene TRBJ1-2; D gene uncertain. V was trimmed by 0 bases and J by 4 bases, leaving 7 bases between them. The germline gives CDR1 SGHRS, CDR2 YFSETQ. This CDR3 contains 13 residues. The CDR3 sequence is CASSLVTAYGYTF. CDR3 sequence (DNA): TGCGCCAGCAGCTTGGTAACAGCCTATGGCTACACCTTC.

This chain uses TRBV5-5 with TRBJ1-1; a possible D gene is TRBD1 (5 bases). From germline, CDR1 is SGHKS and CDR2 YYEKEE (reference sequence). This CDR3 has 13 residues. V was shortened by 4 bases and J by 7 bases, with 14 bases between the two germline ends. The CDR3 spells CASSLHDQGEAFF. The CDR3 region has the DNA TGTGCCAGCAGCCTCCACGACCAGGGTGAAGCTTTCTTT. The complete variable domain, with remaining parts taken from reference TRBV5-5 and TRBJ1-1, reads DAGVTQSPTHLIKTRGQQVTLRCSPISGHKSVSWYQQVLGQGPQFIFQYYEKEERGRGNFPDRFSARQFPNYSSELNVNALLLGDSALYLCASSLHDQGEAFFGQGTRLTVV.

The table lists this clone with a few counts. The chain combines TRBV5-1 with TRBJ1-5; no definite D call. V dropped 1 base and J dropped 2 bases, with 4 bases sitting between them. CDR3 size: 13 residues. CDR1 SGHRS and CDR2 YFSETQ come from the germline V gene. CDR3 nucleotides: TGCGCCAGCAGCTTGTCCGGCAATCAGCCCCAGCATTTT. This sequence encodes CASSLSGNQPQHF.

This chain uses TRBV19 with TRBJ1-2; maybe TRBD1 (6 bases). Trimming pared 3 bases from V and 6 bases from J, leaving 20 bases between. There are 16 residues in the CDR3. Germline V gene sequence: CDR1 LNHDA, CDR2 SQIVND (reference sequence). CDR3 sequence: CASSIHDPTGGDGYTF. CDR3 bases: TGTGCCAGTAGTATCCACGACCCGACTGGGGGCGATGGCTACACCTTC.

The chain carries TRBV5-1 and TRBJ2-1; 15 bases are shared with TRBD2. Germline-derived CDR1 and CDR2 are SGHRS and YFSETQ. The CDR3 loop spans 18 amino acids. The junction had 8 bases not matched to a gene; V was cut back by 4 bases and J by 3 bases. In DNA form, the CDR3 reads TGCGCCAGCAGCATAGGACTAGCGGGAGGGCCGATCTACAATGAGCAGTTCTTC. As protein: CASSIGLAGGPIYNEQFF.

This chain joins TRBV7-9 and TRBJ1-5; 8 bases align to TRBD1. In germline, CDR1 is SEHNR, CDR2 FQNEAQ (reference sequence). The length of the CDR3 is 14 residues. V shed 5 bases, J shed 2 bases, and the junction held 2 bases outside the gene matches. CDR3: CASSPDRGNQPQHF. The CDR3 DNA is TGTGCCAGCAGCCCGGACAGGGGCAATCAGCCCCAGCATTTT.

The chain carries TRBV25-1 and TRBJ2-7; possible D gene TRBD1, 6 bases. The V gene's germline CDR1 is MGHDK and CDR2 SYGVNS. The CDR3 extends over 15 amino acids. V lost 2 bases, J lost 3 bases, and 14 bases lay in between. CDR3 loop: CASSEPGGTLYEQYF. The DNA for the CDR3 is TGTGCCAGCAGTGAACCAGGTGGGACACTCTACGAGCAGTACTTC.

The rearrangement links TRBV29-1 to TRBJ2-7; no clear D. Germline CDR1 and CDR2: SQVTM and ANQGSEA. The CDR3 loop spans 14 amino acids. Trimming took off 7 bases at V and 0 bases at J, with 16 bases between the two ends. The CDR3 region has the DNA TGCAGCGCGAGAGGCGGTCCACCCTCCTACGAGCAGTACTTC. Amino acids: CSARGGPPSYEQYF.

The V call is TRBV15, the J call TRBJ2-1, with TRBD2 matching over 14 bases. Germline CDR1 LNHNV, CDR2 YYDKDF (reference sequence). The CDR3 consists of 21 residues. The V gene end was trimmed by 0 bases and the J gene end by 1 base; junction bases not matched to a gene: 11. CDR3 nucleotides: TGTGCCACCAGCAGAGATCGTCCGACTAGCGGGAGGGCCTGGTCCTACAATGAGCAGTTCTTC. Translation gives CATSRDRPTSGRAWSYNEQFF.

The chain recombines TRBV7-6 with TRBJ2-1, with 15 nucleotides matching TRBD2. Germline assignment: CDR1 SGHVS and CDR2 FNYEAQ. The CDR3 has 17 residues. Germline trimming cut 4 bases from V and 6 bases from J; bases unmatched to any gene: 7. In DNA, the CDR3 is TGTGCCAGCAGCTCCGAAAAGGGACTAGCGGGAGGCAATGAGCAGTTCTTC. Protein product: CASSSEKGLAGGNEQFF.

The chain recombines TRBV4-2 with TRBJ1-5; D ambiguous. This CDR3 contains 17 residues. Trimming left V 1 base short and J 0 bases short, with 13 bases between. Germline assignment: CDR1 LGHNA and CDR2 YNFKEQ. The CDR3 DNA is TGTGCCAGCAGCCAAGGTAGCCAATTTTATAGCAATCAGCCCCAGCATTTT. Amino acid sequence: CASSQGSQFYSNQPQHF.

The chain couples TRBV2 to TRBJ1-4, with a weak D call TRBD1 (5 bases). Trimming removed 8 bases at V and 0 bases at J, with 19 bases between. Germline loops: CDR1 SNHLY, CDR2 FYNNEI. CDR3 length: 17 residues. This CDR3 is CASWGPNDGPTNEKLFF. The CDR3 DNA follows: TGTGCCAGCTGGGGCCCGAATGACGGTCCAACTAATGAAAAACTGTTTTTT.

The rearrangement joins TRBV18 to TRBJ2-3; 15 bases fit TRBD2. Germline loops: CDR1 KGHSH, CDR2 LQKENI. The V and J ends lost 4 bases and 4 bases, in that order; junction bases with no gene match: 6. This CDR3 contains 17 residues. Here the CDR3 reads CASSQRTSGGAADTQYF. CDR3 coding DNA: TGTGCCAGCTCACAGAGGACTAGCGGGGGGGCCGCAGATACGCAGTATTTT.

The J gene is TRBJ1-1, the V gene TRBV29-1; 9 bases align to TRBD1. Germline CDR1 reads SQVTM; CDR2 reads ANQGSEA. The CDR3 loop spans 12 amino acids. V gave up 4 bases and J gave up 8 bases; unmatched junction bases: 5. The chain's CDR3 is CSVVRDRAEAFF. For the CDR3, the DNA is TGCAGCGTTGTCCGGGACAGGGCAGAAGCTTTCTTT.

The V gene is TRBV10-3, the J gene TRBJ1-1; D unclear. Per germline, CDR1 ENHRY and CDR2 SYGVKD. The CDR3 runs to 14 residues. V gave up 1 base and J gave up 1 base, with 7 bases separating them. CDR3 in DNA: TGTGCCATCAGTGAGTGGGCCACGAACACTGAAGCTTTCTTT. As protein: CAISEWATNTEAFF.

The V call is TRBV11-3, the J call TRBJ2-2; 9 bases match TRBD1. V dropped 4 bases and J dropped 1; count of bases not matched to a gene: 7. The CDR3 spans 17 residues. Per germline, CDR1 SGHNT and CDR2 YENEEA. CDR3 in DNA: TGTGCCAGCAGCTCCCGAGGGGGACAGGGGAACACCGGGGAGCTGTTTTTT. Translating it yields CASSSRGGQGNTGELFF.